These T cell receptor beta chains were read from a single sample in a study of T cell responses to AZD1222 COVID-19 vaccine. The table came from immunoSEQ multiplex PCR; TCRdb's copy has only in-frame clones and leaves some out. The sample holds some 71,000 clones; roughly nine tenths are singletons and the top ten take more than 25%. The sequencing used peripheral blood, collected 28 days after the second AZD1222 dose. The origin of the receptors is an adult who received the AZD1222 COVID-19 vaccine. The CDR3 runs from the conserved cysteine through the conserved F or W. A D gene is named only where the DNA matches it firmly. Size tells how often a clone was seen (once, few, many) or the class of an expanded clone, and some rows leave it out.

v_call,d_call,clone_size,j_call,cdr3_aa,cdr3_nt
TRBV28,TRBD1,.,TRBJ1-2,CATGTGGDVGYTF,TGTGCCACTGGGACAGGGGGCGATGTTGGCTACACCTTC
TRBV6-5,.,once,TRBJ2-4,CASSSLGIQYF,TGTGCCAGCAGTTCCCTAGGAATTCAGTACTTC
TRBV5-1,.,.,TRBJ2-1,CASSASQGNNEQFF,TGCGCCAGCAGCGCTTCACAGGGTAACAATGAGCAGTTCTTC
TRBV7-3,TRBD1,.,TRBJ1-2,CASSSRDRETGGYTF,TGTGCCAGCAGCTCCCGGGACAGGGAGACGGGTGGCTACACCTTC
TRBV7-9,.,.,TRBJ2-1,CASSPLWDEQFF,TGTGCCAGCAGCCCGTTGTGGGATGAGCAGTTCTTC
TRBV7-2,TRBD1,.,TRBJ1-2,CASRSGQLMGYTF,TGTGCCAGCAGGTCGGGACAGCTTATGGGCTACACCTTC
TRBV5-1,TRBD2,few,TRBJ2-7,CASSRTSGISYEQYF,TGCGCCAGCTCGAGGACTAGCGGGATATCCTACGAGCAGTACTTC
TRBV5-4,TRBD1,.,TRBJ1-2,CASSNRGRNYGYTF,TGTGCCAGCAGCAACAGGGGGCGCAACTATGGCTACACCTTC
TRBV11-2,.,.,TRBJ2-3,CASTITDTQYF,TGTGCCAGCACCATCACAGATACGCAGTATTTT
TRBV6-5,.,.,TRBJ1-6,CASSTRGGDSPLHF,TGTGCCAGCAGTACCAGGGGTGGGGATTCACCCCTCCACTTT
TRBV7-2,.,.,TRBJ1-6,CASSLQSSYNSPLHF,TGTGCCAGCAGCTTACAGAGCTCCTATAATTCACCCCTCCACTTT
TRBV6-5,.,.,TRBJ1-2,CANRRAGTYGYTF,TGTGCCAACCGCCGGGCAGGAACCTATGGCTACACCTTC
TRBV11-3,.,.,TRBJ2-7,CASSLGLSGSSYEQYF,TGTGCCAGCAGCTTAGGCCTGTCCGGGAGCTCCTACGAGCAGTACTTC
TRBV6-5,.,.,TRBJ2-7,CATQGAVSEQYF,TGTGCCACACAAGGGGCAGTTTCCGAGCAGTACTTC
TRBV5-8,.,.,TRBJ1-1,CASSLLSNDLWAFF,TGTGCCAGCAGCTTGCTGTCTAACGATTTATGGGCTTTCTTT
TRBV14,TRBD1,once,TRBJ1-4,CASSQLGQGEKLFF,TGTGCCAGCAGCCAACTAGGACAGGGGGAAAAACTGTTTTTT
TRBV10-3,.,.,TRBJ2-3,CAISAGDTDTQYF,TGTGCCATCAGTGCGGGGGACACAGATACGCAGTATTTT
TRBV5-1,.,.,TRBJ2-5,CASSFTGNHQETQYF,TGCGCCAGCAGCTTTACCGGGAACCACCAAGAGACCCAGTACTTC
TRBV27,.,.,TRBJ2-5,CASSLPVDGVKYF,TGTGCCAGCAGTCTACCTGTCGACGGGGTAAAGTACTTC
TRBV25-1,.,.,TRBJ1-2,CASSTGTGTYGYTF,TGTGCCAGCAGTACTGGAACCGGTACCTATGGCTACACCTTC
TRBV29-1,.,few,TRBJ2-1,CSVDLGYNEQFF,TGCAGCGTTGATTTAGGGTACAATGAGCAGTTCTTC
TRBV5-1,.,.,TRBJ1-6,CASSSDGSKNSPLHF,TGCGCCAGCAGCTCGGACGGCTCTAAAAATTCACCCCTCCACTTT
TRBV6-5,.,.,TRBJ2-5,CASSSRDSSQETQYF,TGTGCCAGCAGTTCCCGGGACTCATCACAAGAGACCCAGTACTTC
TRBV2,.,.,TRBJ1-1,CASSKNREWANTEAFF,TGTGCCAGCAGTAAAAACAGGGAGTGGGCGAACACTGAAGCTTTCTTT
TRBV28,TRBD2,.,TRBJ2-1,CASSLGGTSGFDEQFF,TGTGCCAGCAGTTTAGGCGGGACTAGCGGTTTCGATGAGCAGTTCTTC
TRBV2,.,.,TRBJ2-2,CASRENTGELFF,TGTGCCAGCAGGGAGAACACCGGGGAGCTGTTTTTT
TRBV7-9,TRBD1,.,TRBJ1-3,CASSLFGTGLGNTIYF,TGTGCCAGCAGCTTATTCGGGACAGGACTTGGAAACACCATATATTTT
TRBV4-1,TRBD2,.,TRBJ2-7,CASSPGGGSGRTDEQYF,TGCGCCAGCAGCCCTGGTGGGGGAAGCGGGAGGACCGACGAGCAGTACTTC
TRBV11-3,.,.,TRBJ2-7,CASGPGAGPSRQQYF,TGTGCCAGCGGGCCTGGGGCGGGCCCCTCTCGACAGCAGTACTTC